This T cell receptor beta chain was obtained from a study of technical replicates of blood from a handful of donors. Trimming removed 7 bases at V and 4 bases at J, with 10 bases between. CDR1 and CDR2 from the germline V gene are SGHRS and YFSETQ. The CDR3 runs 12 residues. TCRdb's table, derived via immunoSEQ multiplex PCR, lists solely in-frame clones and lacks some. The sample contains about 83,000 clones, about 92% of which appear only once. This clone was seen only once. The rearrangement uses TRBV5-1 and TRBJ2-3; D gene unclear. The source material was T cells isolated from PBMCs. The receptor's source is a human donor in good health. CDR3 nucleotides: TGCGCCAGCCAAGGCGGCCCAGATACGCAGTATTTT. Protein sequence: CASQGGPDTQYF.